The clone carrying this T cell receptor (beta chain) showed up just once. The target antigen is unknown. This entry comes from a study of lymphopenia after photon versus proton radiotherapy. Germline values: CDR1 SEHNR, CDR2 FQNEAQ (reference sequence). V shed 4 bases and J shed 7 bases, with 12 bases lying between them. The CDR3 has 13 residues. Overall study results and limits: Photon-treated patients lost naive T cells and TCR diversity; proton-treated stayed stable. Survival link was tested only in deceased patients; proton benefit remains a possibility.

TCRdb's copy holds only in-frame clones and misses some; the assay was immunoSEQ multiplex PCR. The table shows more than 20,000 clones, with 85% occurring only once. The clonotype was recovered from a man younger than 40 with gastric cancer. Source: peripheral blood, taken from a patient treated with photon-based radiotherapy. The V gene is TRBV7-9, the J gene TRBJ2-3; D is perhaps TRBD1 (6 bases). Written as DNA, the CDR3 is TGTGCCAGCAGCTCCCAGGGACAAAATACGCAGTATTTT. This codes for CASSSQGQNTQYF.